This T cell receptor beta chain is from a study of cytomegalovirus exposure and HLA in healthy donors. In the PCR, 60 Vbeta and 13 Jbeta primers were used. The table came from immunoSEQ multiplex PCR; TCRdb's copy has only in-frame clones and leaves some out. This table has about 170,000 clones, over 60% appearing once. V gave up 0 bases and J gave up 5 bases, with 9 bases separating them. The germline gives CDR1 SGHKS, CDR2 YYEKEE (reference sequence). This CDR3 comprises 14 residues. The chain is built from TRBV5-5 and TRBJ1-5, with D possibly TRBD1 on 6 matching bases. The sample comprised PBMCs. This receptor was taken from a girl aged 10-17 years in good health and CMV-seronegative. Here the CDR3 reads CASSLGQGYQPQHF. Written as DNA, the CDR3 is TGTGCCAGCAGCTTGGGCCAGGGGTATCAGCCCCAGCATTTT.